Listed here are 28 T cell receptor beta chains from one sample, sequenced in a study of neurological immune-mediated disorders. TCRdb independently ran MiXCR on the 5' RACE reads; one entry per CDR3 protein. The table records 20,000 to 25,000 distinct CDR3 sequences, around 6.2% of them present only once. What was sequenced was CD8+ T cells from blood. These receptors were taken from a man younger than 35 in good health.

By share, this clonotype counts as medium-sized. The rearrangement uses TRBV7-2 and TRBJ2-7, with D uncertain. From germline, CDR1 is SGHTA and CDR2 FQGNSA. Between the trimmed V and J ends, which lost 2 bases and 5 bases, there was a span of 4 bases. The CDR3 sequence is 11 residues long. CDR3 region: CASSLWDEQYF. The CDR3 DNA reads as TGTGCCAGCAGCTTATGGGACGAGCAGTACTTC.

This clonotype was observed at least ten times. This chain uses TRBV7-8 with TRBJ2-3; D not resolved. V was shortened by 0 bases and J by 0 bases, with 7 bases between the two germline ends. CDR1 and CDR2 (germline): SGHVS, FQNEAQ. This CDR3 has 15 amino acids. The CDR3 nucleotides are TGTGCCAGCAGCTTAGCGGGGTATAGCACAGATACGCAGTATTTT. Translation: CASSLAGYSTDTQYF.

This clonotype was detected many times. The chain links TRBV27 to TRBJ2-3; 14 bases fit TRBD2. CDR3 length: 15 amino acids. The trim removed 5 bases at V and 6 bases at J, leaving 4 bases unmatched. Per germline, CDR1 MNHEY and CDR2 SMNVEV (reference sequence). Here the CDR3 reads CASSRLAGGPDTQYF. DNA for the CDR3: TGTGCCAGCAGTCGACTAGCGGGGGGGCCGGATACGCAGTATTTT.

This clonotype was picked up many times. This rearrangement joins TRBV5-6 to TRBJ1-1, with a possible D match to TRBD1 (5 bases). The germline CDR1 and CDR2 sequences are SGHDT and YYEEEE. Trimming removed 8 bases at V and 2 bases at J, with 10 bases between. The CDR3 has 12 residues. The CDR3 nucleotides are TGTGCCAGTCACGACAGAAACACTGAAGCTTTCTTT. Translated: CASHDRNTEAFF. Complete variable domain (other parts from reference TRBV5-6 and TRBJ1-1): DAGVTQSPTHLIKTRGQQVTLRCSPKSGHDTVSWYQQALGQGPQFIFQYYEEEERQRGNFPDRFSGHQFPNYSSELNVNALLLGDSALYLCASHDRNTEAFFGQGTRLTVV.

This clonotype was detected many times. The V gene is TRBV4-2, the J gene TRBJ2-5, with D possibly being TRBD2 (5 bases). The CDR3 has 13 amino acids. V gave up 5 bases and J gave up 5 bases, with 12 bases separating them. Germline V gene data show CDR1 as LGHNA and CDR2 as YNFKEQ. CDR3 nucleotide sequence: TGTGCCAGCAGCATTAGCGCGGGCGAGACCCAGTACTTC. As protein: CASSISAGETQYF.

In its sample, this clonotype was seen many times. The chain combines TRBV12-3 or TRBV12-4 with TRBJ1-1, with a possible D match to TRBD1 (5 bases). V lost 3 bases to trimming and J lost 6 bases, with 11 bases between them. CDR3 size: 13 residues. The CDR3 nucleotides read TGTGCCAGCAGTTTCAGGCGGGGGGCTGAAGCTTTCTTT. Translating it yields CASSFRRGAEAFF.

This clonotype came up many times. The CDR3 DNA sequence: TGTGCCAGCATGGCAGGGCCCGATACGCAGTATTTT. The encoded protein is CASMAGPDTQYF. J is TRBJ2-3 and V is TRBV6-6; the D gene is possibly TRBD1 (5 bases). Trimming removed 7 bases at V and 6 bases at J, with 11 bases between. The CDR3 consists of 12 residues. Germline values: CDR1 MNHNY, CDR2 SVGAGI (reference sequence).

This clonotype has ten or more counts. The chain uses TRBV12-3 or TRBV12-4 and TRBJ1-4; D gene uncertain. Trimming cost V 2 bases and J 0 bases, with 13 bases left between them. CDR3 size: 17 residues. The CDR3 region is CASSLTGGKTTNEKLFF. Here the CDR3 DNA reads TGTGCCAGCAGTTTAACCGGTGGGAAGACAACTAATGAAAAACTGTTTTTT.

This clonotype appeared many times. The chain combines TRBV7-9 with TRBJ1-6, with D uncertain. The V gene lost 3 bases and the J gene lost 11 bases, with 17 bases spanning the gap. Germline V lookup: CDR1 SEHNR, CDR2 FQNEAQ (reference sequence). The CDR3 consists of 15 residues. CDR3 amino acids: CASSFYQDGGPPLHF. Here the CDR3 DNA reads TGTGCCAGCAGCTTCTACCAGGACGGTGGACCACCCCTCCACTTT. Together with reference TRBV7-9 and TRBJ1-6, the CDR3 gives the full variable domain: DTGVSQNPRHKITKRGQNVTFRCDPISEHNRLYWYRQTLGQGPEFLTYFQNEAQLEKSRLLSDRFSAERPKGSFSTLEIQRTEQGDSAMYLCASSFYQDGGPPLHFGNGTRLTVT.

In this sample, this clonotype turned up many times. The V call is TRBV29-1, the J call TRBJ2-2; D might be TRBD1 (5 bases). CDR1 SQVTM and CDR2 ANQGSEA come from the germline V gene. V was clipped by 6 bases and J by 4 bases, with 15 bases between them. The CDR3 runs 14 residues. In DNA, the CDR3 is TGCAGCGTACTTAGGGGTGAAAGCACCGGGGAGCTGTTTTTT. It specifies CSVLRGESTGELFF.

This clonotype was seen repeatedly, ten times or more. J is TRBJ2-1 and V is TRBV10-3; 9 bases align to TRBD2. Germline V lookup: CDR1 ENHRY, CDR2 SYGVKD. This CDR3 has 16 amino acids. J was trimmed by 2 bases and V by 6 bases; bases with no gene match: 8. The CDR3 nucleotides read TGTGCCATCAGCTTGACTAGCGGTTTTCCCTACAATGAGCAGTTCTTC. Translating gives CAISLTSGFPYNEQFF.

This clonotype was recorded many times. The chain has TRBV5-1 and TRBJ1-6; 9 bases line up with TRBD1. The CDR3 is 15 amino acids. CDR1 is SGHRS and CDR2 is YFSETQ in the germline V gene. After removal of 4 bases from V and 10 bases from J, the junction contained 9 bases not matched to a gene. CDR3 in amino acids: CASSQTGGVESPLHF. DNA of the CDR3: TGCGCCAGCAGCCAGACAGGGGGTGTTGAGTCACCCCTCCACTTT.

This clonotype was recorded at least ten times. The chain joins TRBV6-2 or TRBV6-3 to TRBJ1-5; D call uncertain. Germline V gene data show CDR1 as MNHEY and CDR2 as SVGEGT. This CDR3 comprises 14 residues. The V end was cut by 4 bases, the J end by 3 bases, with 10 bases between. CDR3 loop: CASSSWTLNQPQHF. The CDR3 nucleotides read TGTGCCAGCAGTTCCTGGACCCTCAATCAGCCCCAGCATTTT.

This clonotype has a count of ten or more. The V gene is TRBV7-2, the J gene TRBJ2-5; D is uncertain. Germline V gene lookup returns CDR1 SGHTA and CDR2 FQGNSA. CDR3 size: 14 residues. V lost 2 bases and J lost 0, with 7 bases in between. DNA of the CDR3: TGTGCCAGCAGCTTATTAGGGTACCAAGAGACCCAGTACTTC. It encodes CASSLLGYQETQYF.

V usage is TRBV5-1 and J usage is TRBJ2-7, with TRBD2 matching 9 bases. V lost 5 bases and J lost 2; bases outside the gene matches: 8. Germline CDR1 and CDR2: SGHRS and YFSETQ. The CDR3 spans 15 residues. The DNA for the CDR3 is TGCGCCAGCAGGCTGAGGACTAGCGACCCCTACGAGCAGTACTTC. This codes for CASRLRTSDPYEQYF.

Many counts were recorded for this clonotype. CDR3 amino acids: CARRPRNQENTEAFF. The CDR3 DNA sequence: TGTGCCAGAAGACCGAGAAATCAGGAGAACACTGAAGCTTTCTTT. V and J are TRBV11-2 and TRBJ1-1; D is undetermined. The V gene lost 9 bases and the J gene lost 1 base, with 18 bases spanning the gap. The germline V gene encodes CDR1 SGHAT and CDR2 FQNNGV. The CDR3 runs to 15 residues.

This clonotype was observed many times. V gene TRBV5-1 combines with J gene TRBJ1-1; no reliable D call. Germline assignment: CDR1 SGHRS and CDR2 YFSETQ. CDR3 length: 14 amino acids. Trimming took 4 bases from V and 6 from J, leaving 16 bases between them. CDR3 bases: TGCGCCAGCAGCCCCGCCCCGGGAGGCTCTGAAGCTTTCTTT. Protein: CASSPAPGGSEAFF.

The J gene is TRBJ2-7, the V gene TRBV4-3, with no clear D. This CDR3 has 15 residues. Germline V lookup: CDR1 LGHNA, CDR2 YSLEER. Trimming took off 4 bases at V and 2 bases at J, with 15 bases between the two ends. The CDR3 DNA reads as TGCGCCAGCAGCCTCCGTCTAGGGAAAGCCTACGAGCAGTACTTC. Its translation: CASSLRLGKAYEQYF.

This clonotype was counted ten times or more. CDR3 sequence reads: CASSVVSSGTFYGYTF. The CDR3 DNA is TGTGCCAGCAGCGTAGTTTCGTCCGGGACATTCTATGGCTACACCTTC. The rearrangement joins TRBV9 to TRBJ1-2; possible D gene TRBD1, 6 bases. Germline lookup yields CDR1 SGDLS and CDR2 YYNGEE. The length of the CDR3 is 16 residues. V was pared by 0 bases and J by 4 bases, with 16 bases between.

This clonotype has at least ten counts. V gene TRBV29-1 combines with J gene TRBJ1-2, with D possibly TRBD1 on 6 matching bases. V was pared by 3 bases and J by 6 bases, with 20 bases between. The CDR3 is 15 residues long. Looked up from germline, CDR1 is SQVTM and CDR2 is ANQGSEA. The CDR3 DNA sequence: TGCAGCGTTGATTTTTTGGTAGGGGGAGGGGATGGCTACACCTTC. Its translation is CSVDFLVGGGDGYTF.

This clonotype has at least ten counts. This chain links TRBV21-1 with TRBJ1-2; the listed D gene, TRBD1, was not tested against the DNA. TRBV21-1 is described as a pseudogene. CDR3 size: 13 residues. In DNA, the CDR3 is TGTGCCAGCAGCAAAAGGACAAACTATGGCTACACCTTC. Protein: CASSKRTNYGYTF.

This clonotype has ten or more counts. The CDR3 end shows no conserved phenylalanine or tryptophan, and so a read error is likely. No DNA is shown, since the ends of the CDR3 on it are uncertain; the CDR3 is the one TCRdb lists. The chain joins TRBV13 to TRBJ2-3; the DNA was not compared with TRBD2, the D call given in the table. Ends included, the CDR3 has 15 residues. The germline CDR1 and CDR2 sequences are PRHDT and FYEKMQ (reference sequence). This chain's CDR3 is CASSGRGLAGGTMRI.

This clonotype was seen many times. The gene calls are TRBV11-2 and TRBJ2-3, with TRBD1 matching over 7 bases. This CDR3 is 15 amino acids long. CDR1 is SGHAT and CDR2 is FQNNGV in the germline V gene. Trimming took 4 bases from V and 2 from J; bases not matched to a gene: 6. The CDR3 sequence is CASSSWDRSTDTQYF. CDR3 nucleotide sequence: TGTGCCAGCAGCTCTTGGGACAGATCCACAGATACGCAGTATTTT.

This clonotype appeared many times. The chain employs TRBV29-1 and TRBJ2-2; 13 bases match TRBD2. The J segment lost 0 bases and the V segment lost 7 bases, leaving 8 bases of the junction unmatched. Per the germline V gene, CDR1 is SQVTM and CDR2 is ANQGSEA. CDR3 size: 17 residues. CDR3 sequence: CSATGTSGAANTGELFF. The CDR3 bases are TGCAGCGCAACCGGGACTAGCGGGGCCGCGAACACCGGGGAGCTGTTTTTT.

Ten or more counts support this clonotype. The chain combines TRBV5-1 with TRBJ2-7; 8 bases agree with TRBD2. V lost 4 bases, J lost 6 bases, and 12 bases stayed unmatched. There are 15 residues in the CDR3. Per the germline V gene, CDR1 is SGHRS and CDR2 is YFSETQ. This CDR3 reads CASSAASGGPPEQYF. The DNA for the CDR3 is TGCGCCAGCAGCGCCGCCAGCGGGGGCCCGCCCGAGCAGTACTTC. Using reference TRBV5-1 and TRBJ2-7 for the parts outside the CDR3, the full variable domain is KAGVTQTPRYLIKTRGQQVTLSCSPISGHRSVSWYQQTPGQGLQFLFEYFSETQRNKGNFPGRFSGRQFSNSRSEMNVSTLELGDSALYLCASSAASGGPPEQYFGPGTRLTVT.

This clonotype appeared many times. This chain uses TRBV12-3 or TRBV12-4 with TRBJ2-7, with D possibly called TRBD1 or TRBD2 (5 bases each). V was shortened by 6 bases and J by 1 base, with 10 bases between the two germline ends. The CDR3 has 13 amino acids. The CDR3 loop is CASSWDESYEQYF. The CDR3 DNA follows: TGTGCCAGCAGCTGGGACGAATCCTACGAGCAGTACTTC.

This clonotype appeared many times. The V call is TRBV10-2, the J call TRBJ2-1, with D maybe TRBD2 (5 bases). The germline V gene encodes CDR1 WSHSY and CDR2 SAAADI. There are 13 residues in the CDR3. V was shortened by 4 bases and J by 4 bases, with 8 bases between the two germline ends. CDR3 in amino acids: CASSAGRYNEQFF. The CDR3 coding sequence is TGCGCCAGCAGTGCGGGAAGATACAATGAGCAGTTCTTC.

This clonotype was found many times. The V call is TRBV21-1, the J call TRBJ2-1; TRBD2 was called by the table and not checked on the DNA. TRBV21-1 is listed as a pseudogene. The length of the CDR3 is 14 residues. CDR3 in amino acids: CASIVKNPYNEQFF. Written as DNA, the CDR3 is TGTGCCAGCATAGTCAAGAATCCCTACAATGAGCAGTTCTTC.